This TCR beta chain was sequenced during a study of CD8+ T cells in alopecia areata. RNA extraction and reverse transcription yielded cDNA as sequencing template. Sequencing was performed with immunoSEQ multiplex PCR; in TCRdb, only in-frame clones are kept and a portion is missing. Here the sample spans a few hundred thousand clones, roughly two thirds being singletons. The CDR3 spans 15 residues. Trimming stripped 1 base from V and 10 bases from J, with 18 bases between. Per germline, CDR1 SGHRS and CDR2 YFSETQ. Lesional scalp tissue (obtained by punch biopsy) and peripheral blood were collected from alopecia areata patients.

This specimen consisted of CD4+ T cells sorted from blood, obtained at week 0. The sequence was collected from a human donor with alopecia areata. The J gene is TRBJ2-1, the V gene TRBV5-1, with D tentatively TRBD2 (6 bases). CDR3 bases: TGCGCCAGCAGCTTGTTTACTAGCACCAGCGGCGAGCAGTTCTTC. Its translation: CASSLFTSTSGEQFF.